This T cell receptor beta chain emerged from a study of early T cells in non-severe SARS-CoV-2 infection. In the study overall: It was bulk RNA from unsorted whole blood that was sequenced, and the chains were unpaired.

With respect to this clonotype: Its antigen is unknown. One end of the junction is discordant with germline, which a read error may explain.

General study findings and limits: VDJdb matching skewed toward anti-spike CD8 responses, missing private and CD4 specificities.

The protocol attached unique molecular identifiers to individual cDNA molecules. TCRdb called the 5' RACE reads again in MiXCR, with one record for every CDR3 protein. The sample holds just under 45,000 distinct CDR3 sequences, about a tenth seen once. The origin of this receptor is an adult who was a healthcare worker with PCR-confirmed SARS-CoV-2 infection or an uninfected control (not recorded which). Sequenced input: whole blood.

CDR3 sequence: CVSSEASPSGGITYEQYF. CDR3 DNA sequence: TGTGTCAGCAGTGAAGCGTCCCCTAGCGGGGGGATAACCTACGAGCAGTACTTC. The genes are TRBV2 and TRBJ2-7; TRBD2 matches 11 bases. The germline CDR1 and CDR2 sequences are SNHLY and FYNNEI. This CDR3 contains 18 residues.